The rows below give T cell receptor beta chains drawn from one sample of a study of cytomegalovirus exposure and HLA in healthy donors. Using immunoSEQ multiplex PCR, the repertoire was profiled, and TCRdb retains in-frame clones only, with some absent. This table holds some 150,000 clones, over 60% found once. Sequences were obtained from PBMCs. The source of these receptors is a male donor in good health and CMV-seronegative. The CDR3 runs from the conserved cysteine through the conserved F or W. Fields, in order: clone size, V gene, J gene, CDR3 protein. Expanded clones are given a class, and other clones once, few, many or no size at all.

clone size: .
V gene: TRBV7-6
J gene: TRBJ2-5
CDR3 protein: CASSFRLAGGGIQETQYF

clone size: .
V gene: TRBV7-9
J gene: TRBJ1-1
CDR3 protein: CASSPGTGTTEAFF

clone size: .
V gene: TRBV10-3
J gene: TRBJ2-1
CDR3 protein: CAIRGGGQGGEQFF

clone size: .
V gene: TRBV19
J gene: TRBJ1-5
CDR3 protein: CASTGVSNSNQPQHF

clone size: .
V gene: TRBV5-4
J gene: TRBJ2-1
CDR3 protein: CASSHLAGGHSYNEQFF

clone size: .
V gene: TRBV29-1
J gene: TRBJ1-1
CDR3 protein: CSVAKLNTEAFF

clone size: .
V gene: TRBV11-3
J gene: TRBJ1-1
CDR3 protein: CASSPDGENTEAFF

clone size: .
V gene: TRBV7-3
J gene: TRBJ2-3
CDR3 protein: CASSTPQGAQYF

clone size: few
V gene: TRBV11-3
J gene: TRBJ1-6
CDR3 protein: CASSLDPVGGNSPLHF

clone size: few
V gene: TRBV5-4
J gene: TRBJ2-7
CDR3 protein: CASSQGPVGEQYF

clone size: .
V gene: TRBV18
J gene: TRBJ2-7
CDR3 protein: CASSPRGGSEQYF

clone size: .
V gene: TRBV5-6
J gene: TRBJ2-7
CDR3 protein: CASSLVLAGGHYEQYF

clone size: .
V gene: TRBV4-1
J gene: TRBJ2-3
CDR3 protein: CASSQVGLAFDTQYF

clone size: .
V gene: TRBV7-2
J gene: TRBJ2-2
CDR3 protein: CASNFERTGELFF

clone size: .
V gene: TRBV30
J gene: TRBJ2-3
CDR3 protein: CAWGTRRDTQYF

clone size: .
V gene: TRBV5-4
J gene: TRBJ1-2
CDR3 protein: CASSTRVQGYGYTF

clone size: .
V gene: TRBV18
J gene: TRBJ2-7
CDR3 protein: CASSLTQGLGEQYF

clone size: .
V gene: TRBV9
J gene: TRBJ2-3
CDR3 protein: CASSGALTDTQYF

clone size: .
V gene: TRBV4-1
J gene: TRBJ1-5
CDR3 protein: CASSHPQGERNQPQHF

clone size: .
V gene: TRBV5-1
J gene: TRBJ2-1
CDR3 protein: CASSLGGSENEQFF

clone size: once
V gene: TRBV7-2
J gene: TRBJ1-1
CDR3 protein: CASSLIPGLGTEAFF

clone size: .
V gene: TRBV5-1
J gene: TRBJ2-5
CDR3 protein: CASSSTGGTQETQYF

clone size: few
V gene: TRBV29-1
J gene: TRBJ2-7
CDR3 protein: CSALALMAGGRGEQYF

clone size: .
V gene: TRBV21-1
J gene: TRBJ1-3
CDR3 protein: CASSPLSGGNTIYF

clone size: .
V gene: TRBV5-1
J gene: TRBJ2-1
CDR3 protein: CASSSAGTSYNEQFF

clone size: .
V gene: TRBV6-6
J gene: TRBJ1-5
CDR3 protein: CASIPTGKGQPQHF

clone size: once
V gene: TRBV19
J gene: TRBJ2-1
CDR3 protein: CASSIGDRGPVDEQFF

clone size: .
V gene: TRBV5-1
J gene: TRBJ1-1
CDR3 protein: CASSSRTGSPTEAFF

clone size: .
V gene: TRBV7-2
J gene: TRBJ1-1
CDR3 protein: CASSLRQNTEAFF

clone size: few
V gene: TRBV19
J gene: TRBJ1-5
CDR3 protein: CASSIETRTLGTQHF

clone size: .
V gene: TRBV5-6
J gene: TRBJ2-7
CDR3 protein: CASNTGWGQYEQYF

clone size: .
V gene: TRBV19
J gene: TRBJ1-1
CDR3 protein: CASREIRNTEAFF

clone size: .
V gene: TRBV30
J gene: TRBJ2-7
CDR3 protein: CAWSVAGGFYEQYF

clone size: .
V gene: TRBV7-8
J gene: TRBJ1-5
CDR3 protein: CASSLNRDHQPQHF

clone size: .
V gene: TRBV7-3
J gene: TRBJ2-1
CDR3 protein: CASSSLAGAFNEQFF

clone size: .
V gene: TRBV18
J gene: TRBJ2-3
CDR3 protein: CASSPPFIGGTDTQYF

clone size: once
V gene: TRBV11-3
J gene: TRBJ2-5
CDR3 protein: CASSPSGGAGPETQYF

clone size: once
V gene: TRBV6-1
J gene: TRBJ1-5
CDR3 protein: CASSPRTGFNQPQHF

clone size: .
V gene: TRBV6-5
J gene: TRBJ2-4
CDR3 protein: CASSYSYEGTKNIQYF

clone size: .
V gene: TRBV7-6
J gene: TRBJ2-7
CDR3 protein: CASSLAFYRDSRYEQYF

clone size: few
V gene: TRBV7-2
J gene: TRBJ1-2
CDR3 protein: CASSLAEGAGRLGGYTF

clone size: .
V gene: TRBV2
J gene: TRBJ2-3
CDR3 protein: CASGEEGTSTDTQYF

clone size: .
V gene: TRBV7-9
J gene: TRBJ2-7
CDR3 protein: CASSLRAGGGEQYF

clone size: .
V gene: TRBV7-2
J gene: TRBJ2-1
CDR3 protein: CASSAPSGGINEQFF

clone size: .
V gene: TRBV7-9
J gene: TRBJ1-2
CDR3 protein: CSSSLGPPHNGSTF

clone size: .
V gene: TRBV6-5
J gene: TRBJ1-1
CDR3 protein: CASSAVGNTEAFF

clone size: few
V gene: TRBV5-1
J gene: TRBJ2-7
CDR3 protein: CASSPPGQGYEQYF

clone size: .
V gene: TRBV7-9
J gene: TRBJ2-3
CDR3 protein: CASSRTQDRPTDTQYF

clone size: once
V gene: TRBV2
J gene: TRBJ2-1
CDR3 protein: CASNLLAGRNEQFF

clone size: .
V gene: TRBV18
J gene: TRBJ2-3
CDR3 protein: CASSPLLAGGRTDTQYF

clone size: .
V gene: TRBV4-1
J gene: TRBJ2-7
CDR3 protein: CASSQARPGQGTYEQYF

clone size: .
V gene: TRBV30
J gene: TRBJ1-1
CDR3 protein: CAWSVRWSRGQAHEAFF

clone size: .
V gene: TRBV21-1
J gene: TRBJ2-3
CDR3 protein: CASNPGGRTDTQYF